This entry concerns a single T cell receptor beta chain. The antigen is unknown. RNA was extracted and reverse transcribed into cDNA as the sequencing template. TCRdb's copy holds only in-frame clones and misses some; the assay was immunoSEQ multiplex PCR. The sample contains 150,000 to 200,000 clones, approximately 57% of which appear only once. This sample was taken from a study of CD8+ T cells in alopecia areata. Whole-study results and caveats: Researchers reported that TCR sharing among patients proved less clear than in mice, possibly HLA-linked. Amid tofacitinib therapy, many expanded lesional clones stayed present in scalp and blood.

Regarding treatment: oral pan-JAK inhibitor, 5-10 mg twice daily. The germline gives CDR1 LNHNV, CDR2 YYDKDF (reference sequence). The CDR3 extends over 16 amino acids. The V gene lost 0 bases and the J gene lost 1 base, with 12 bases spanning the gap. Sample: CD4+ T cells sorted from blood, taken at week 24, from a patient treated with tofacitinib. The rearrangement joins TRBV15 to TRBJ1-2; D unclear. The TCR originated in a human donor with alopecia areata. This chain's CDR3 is CATSRDFGESNYGYTF. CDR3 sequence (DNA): TGTGCCACCAGCAGAGATTTCGGGGAGAGTAACTATGGCTACACCTTC.